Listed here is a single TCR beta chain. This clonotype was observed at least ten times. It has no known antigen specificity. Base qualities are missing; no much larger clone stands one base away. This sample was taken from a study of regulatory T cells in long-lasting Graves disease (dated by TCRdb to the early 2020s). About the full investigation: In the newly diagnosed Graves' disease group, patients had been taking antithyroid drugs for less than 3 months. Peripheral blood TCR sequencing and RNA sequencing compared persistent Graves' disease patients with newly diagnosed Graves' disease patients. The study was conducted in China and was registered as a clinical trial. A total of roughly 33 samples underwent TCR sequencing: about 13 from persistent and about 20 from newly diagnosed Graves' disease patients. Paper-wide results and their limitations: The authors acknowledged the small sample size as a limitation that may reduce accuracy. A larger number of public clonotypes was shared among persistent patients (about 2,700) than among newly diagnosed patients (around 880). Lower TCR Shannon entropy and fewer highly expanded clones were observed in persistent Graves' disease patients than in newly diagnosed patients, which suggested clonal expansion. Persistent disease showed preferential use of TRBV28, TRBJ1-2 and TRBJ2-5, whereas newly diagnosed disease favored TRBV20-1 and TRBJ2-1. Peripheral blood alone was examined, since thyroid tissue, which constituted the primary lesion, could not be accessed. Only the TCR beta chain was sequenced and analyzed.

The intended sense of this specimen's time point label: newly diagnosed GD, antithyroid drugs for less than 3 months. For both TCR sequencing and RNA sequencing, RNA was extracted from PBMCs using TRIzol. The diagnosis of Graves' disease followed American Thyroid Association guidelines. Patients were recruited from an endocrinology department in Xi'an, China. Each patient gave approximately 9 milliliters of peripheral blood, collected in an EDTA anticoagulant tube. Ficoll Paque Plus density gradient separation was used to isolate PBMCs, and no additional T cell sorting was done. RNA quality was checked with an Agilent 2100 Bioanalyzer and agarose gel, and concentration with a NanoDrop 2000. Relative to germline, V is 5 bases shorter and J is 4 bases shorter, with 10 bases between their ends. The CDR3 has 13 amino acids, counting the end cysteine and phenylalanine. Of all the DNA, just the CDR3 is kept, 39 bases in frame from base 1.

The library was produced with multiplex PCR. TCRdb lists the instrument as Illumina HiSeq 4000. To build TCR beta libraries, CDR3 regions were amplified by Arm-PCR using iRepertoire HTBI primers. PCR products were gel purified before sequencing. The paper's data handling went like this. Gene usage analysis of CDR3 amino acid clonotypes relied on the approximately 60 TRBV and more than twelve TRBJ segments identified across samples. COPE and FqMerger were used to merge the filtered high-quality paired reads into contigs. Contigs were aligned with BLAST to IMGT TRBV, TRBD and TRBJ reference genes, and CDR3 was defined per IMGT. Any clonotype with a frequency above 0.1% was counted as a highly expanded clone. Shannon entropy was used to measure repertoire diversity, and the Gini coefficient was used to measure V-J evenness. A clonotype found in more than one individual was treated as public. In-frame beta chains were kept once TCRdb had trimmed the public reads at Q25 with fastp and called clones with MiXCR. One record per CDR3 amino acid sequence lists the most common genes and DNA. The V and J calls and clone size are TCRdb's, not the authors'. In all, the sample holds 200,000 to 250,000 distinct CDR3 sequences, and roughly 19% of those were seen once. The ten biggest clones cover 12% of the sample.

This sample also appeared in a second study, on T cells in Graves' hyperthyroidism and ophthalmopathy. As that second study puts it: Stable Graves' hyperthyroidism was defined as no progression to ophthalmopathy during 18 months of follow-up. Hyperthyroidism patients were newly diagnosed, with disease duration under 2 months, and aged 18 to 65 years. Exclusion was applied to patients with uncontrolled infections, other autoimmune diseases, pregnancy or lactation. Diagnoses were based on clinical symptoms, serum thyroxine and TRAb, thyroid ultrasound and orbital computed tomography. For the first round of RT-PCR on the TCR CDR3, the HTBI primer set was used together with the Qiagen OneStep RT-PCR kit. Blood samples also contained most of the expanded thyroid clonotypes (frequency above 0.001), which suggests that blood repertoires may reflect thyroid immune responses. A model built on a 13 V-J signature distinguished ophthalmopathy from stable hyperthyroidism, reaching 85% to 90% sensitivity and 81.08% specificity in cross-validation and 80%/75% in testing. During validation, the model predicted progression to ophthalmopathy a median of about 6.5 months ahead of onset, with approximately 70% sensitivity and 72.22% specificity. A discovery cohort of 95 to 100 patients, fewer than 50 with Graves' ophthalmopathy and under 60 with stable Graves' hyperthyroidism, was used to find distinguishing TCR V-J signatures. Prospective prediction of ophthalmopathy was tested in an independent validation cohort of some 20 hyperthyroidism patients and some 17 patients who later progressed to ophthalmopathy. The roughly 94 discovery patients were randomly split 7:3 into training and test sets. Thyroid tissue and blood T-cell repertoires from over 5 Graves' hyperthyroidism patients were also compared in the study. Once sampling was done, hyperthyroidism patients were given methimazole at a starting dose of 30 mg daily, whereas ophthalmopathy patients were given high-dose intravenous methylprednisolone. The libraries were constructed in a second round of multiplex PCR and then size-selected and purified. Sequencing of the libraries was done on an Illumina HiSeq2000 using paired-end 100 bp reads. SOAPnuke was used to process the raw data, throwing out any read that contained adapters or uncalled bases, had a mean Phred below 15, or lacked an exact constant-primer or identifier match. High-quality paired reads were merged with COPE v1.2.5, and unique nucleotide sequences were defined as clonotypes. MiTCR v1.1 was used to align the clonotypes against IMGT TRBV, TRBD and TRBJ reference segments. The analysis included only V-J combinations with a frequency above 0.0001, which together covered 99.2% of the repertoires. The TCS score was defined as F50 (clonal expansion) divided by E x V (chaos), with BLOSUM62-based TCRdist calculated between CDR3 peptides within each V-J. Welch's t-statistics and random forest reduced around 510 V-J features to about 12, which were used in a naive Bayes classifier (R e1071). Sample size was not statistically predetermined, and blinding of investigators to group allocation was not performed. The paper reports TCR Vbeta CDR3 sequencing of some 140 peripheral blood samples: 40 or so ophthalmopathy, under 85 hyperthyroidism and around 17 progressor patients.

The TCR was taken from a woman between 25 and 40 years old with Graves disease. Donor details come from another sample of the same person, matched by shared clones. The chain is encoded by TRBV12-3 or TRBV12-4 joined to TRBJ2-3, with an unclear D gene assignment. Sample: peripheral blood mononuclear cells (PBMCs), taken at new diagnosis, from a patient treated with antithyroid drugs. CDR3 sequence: CASSRGNADTQYF. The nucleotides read TGTGCCAGCAGTCGAGGCAACGCAGATACGCAGTATTTT.